This entry lists 19 T cell receptor beta chains sequenced from one sample in a study of a mutant IDH1 vaccine in newly diagnosed glioma. The method was immunoSEQ multiplex PCR; TCRdb's version includes in-frame clones alone and lacks a portion of them. The sample includes more than 55,000 clones, under 85% of them seen just once. For these receptors, no antigen is known. Time point reported: week 11, during vaccination. The vaccine gave 300 ug of a 20-mer mutant IDH1 peptide subcutaneously per dose. The material was PBMCs, obtained from a glioma patient whose treatment included an IDH1 peptide vaccine. The receptors derive from a man under 40 with glioma.

The chain recombines TRBV7-9 with TRBJ1-2; D possibly corresponds to TRBD1 (6 bases). Per germline, CDR1 SEHNR and CDR2 FQNEAQ (reference sequence). CDR3 length: 15 amino acids. The germline V and J ends were trimmed by 5 bases and 3 bases, with 16 bases remaining between them. CDR3 residues: CASSPPRPGDYGYTF. The CDR3 DNA sequence: TGTGCCAGCAGCCCCCCCCGGCCAGGGGACTATGGCTACACCTTC.

This clone was detected only once. The V call is TRBV6-5, the J call TRBJ1-5; no reliable D call. The germline gives CDR1 MNHEY, CDR2 SVGAGI. Trimming removed 5 bases at V and 7 bases at J, with 12 bases between. This CDR3 region has 13 residues. The CDR3 DNA reads as TGTGCCAGCAGTCCCCACCGGGTACAGCCCCAGCATTTT. Amino acids: CASSPHRVQPQHF.

The chain has TRBV5-1 and TRBJ2-1; tentatively, D is TRBD1 (7 bases). The CDR3 is made up of 15 amino acids. CDR1 SGHRS and CDR2 YFSETQ come from the germline V gene. V was shortened by 3 bases and J by 4 bases, with 14 bases between the two germline ends. CDR3 loop: CASSSQGGVYNEQFF. DNA of the CDR3: TGCGCCAGCAGCTCTCAGGGGGGCGTTTACAATGAGCAGTTCTTC.

The chain links TRBV7-3 to TRBJ2-2; no clear D gene. This CDR3 contains 11 residues. Germline CDR1 is SGHTA and CDR2 is FQGTGA. Trimming removed 6 bases from V and 5 bases from J, with 4 bases in between. CDR3 nucleotide sequence: TGTGCCAGCAGACTAACCGGGGAGCTGTTTTTT. It encodes CASRLTGELFF.

The chain has TRBV12-2 and TRBJ1-5; the table's TRBD1 call for D was not verified on the DNA. TRBV12-2 represents a pseudogene. This CDR3 contains 15 residues. The CDR3 DNA follows: TGTGCAAGTCGCTTAGCAGGTAGGGGCGGACAGCCCCAGCATTTT. It yields the protein CASRLAGRGGQPQHF.

The chain is built from TRBV7-8 and TRBJ2-7; 10 nucleotides line up with TRBD2. The CDR3 sequence is 14 residues long. Trimming took 5 bases from V and 1 from J; bases not matched to a gene: 2. Germline V gene sequence: CDR1 SGHVS, CDR2 FQNEAQ. The chain's CDR3 is CASSPLAGSYEQYF. CDR3 DNA sequence: TGTGCCAGCAGCCCACTAGCGGGATCCTACGAGCAGTACTTC.

The chain couples TRBV5-5 to TRBJ1-5; possible D gene TRBD1, 6 bases. The CDR3 is 15 residues long. The germline gives CDR1 SGHKS, CDR2 YYEKEE (reference sequence). V lost 4 bases to trimming and J lost 2 bases, with 13 bases between them. As DNA, the CDR3 is TGTGCCAGCAGCGTACAGGGCAACGGCAATCAGCCCCAGCATTTT. It translates to CASSVQGNGNQPQHF.

This chain connects TRBV5-8 to TRBJ1-5; no clear D. Trimming stripped 4 bases from V and 1 base from J, with 9 bases between. This CDR3 contains 14 residues. Germline loops: CDR1 SGHTS, CDR2 YDEGEE. The CDR3 bases are TGTGCCAGCAGCAAAGTACGGAGCAATCAGCCCCAGCATTTT. Protein: CASSKVRSNQPQHF.

The chain couples TRBV7-8 to TRBJ1-3; no definite D call. CDR1 and CDR2 (germline): SGHVS, FQNEAQ. The CDR3 length is 13 residues. Trimming took off 2 bases at V and 3 bases at J, with 5 bases between the two ends. CDR3 DNA sequence: TGTGCCAGCAGCTTAATGGGTGGAAACACCATATATTTT. It encodes CASSLMGGNTIYF.

V is TRBV7-9 and J is TRBJ2-3; D is uncertain. Germline CDR1 and CDR2: SEHNR and FQNEAQ (reference sequence). The CDR3 has 12 amino acids. V gave up 1 base and J gave up 5 bases, with 4 bases separating them. The CDR3 reads CASSLVIDTQYF. The CDR3 DNA is TGTGCCAGCAGCTTAGTCATAGATACGCAGTATTTT. Supplemented by reference TRBV7-9 and TRBJ2-3, the full variable domain reads DTGVSQNPRHKITKRGQNVTFRCDPISEHNRLYWYRQTLGQGPEFLTYFQNEAQLEKSRLLSDRFSAERPKGSFSTLEIQRTEQGDSAMYLCASSLVIDTQYFGPGTRLTVL.

J is TRBJ1-3 and V is TRBV18; D is unclear. Trimming removed 2 bases at V and 4 bases at J, with 9 bases between. Germline V gives CDR1 KGHSH, CDR2 LQKENI. The CDR3 spans 14 residues. CDR3 bases: TGTGCCAGCTCACCATCCGGATTCGGAAACACCATATATTTT. Residues: CASSPSGFGNTIYF. The variable domain in full, with the rest retrieved from reference TRBV18 and TRBJ1-3, is NAGVMQNPRHLVRRRGQEARLRCSPMKGHSHVYWYRQLPEEGLKFMVYLQKENIIDESGMPKERFSAEFPKEGPSILRIQQVVRGDSAAYFCASSPSGFGNTIYFGEGSWLTVV.

The rearrangement joins TRBV4-1 to TRBJ2-1, with 7 bases fitting TRBD1. The CDR3 extends over 14 amino acids. With V trimmed by 3 bases and J by 8 bases, 7 bases remained unmatched. The germline gives CDR1 MGHRA, CDR2 YSYEKL. The CDR3 protein is CASSQDRLSHEQFF. Written as DNA, the CDR3 is TGCGCCAGCAGCCAGGACAGGCTTTCCCATGAGCAGTTCTTC.

This sequence joins TRBV2 and TRBJ2-5; D not resolved. V was trimmed by 6 bases and J by 6 bases, leaving 5 bases between them. The CDR3 is made up of 10 amino acids. Germline loops: CDR1 SNHLY, CDR2 FYNNEI. For the CDR3, the DNA is TGTGCCAGCAGGGGAAAGACCCAGTACTTC. It is translated as CASRGKTQYF.

The genes are TRBV7-9 and TRBJ2-5, with no clear D. The DNA end is a closer match to TRBJ2-7, so the J assignment may be wrong. The CDR3 is made up of 16 amino acids. Per the germline V gene, CDR1 is SEHNR and CDR2 is FQNEAQ (reference sequence). In nucleotides, the CDR3 is TGTGCCAGCAGCCCCCCAGGATTTGGAAGCTCCTACGAGCAGTACTTC. Translating gives CASSPPGFGSSYEQYF.

This clone has just a few counts. This chain uses TRBV13 with TRBJ1-1; D remains unclear. Germline V gene lookup returns CDR1 PRHDT and CDR2 FYEKMQ (reference sequence). This CDR3 has 15 residues. V was cut by 0 bases and J by 0 bases, with 8 bases left in between. The CDR3 loop reads CASSLGGVMNTEAFF. The CDR3 coding sequence is TGTGCCAGCAGCTTAGGTGGTGTCATGAACACTGAAGCTTTCTTT.

J is TRBJ2-7 and V is TRBV9; D is unresolved. Between the trimmed V and J ends, which lost 0 bases and 3 bases, there was a span of 10 bases. CDR3 size: 14 residues. Germline-derived CDR1 and CDR2 are SGDLS and YYNGEE. The CDR3 here is CASSVGGPDYEQYF. The CDR3, as DNA: TGTGCCAGCAGCGTAGGGGGTCCGGACTACGAGCAGTACTTC.

The chain combines TRBV11-1 with TRBJ2-1; 9 bases line up with TRBD2. V lost 1 base, J lost 0 bases, and 1 base stayed unmatched. The CDR3 consists of 16 residues. Looked up from germline, CDR1 is SGHAT and CDR2 is FQDESV (reference sequence). As DNA, the CDR3 is TGTGCCAGCAGCTTAGATAGCGGGAGCTCCTACAATGAGCAGTTCTTC. Residues: CASSLDSGSSYNEQFF.

The chain carries TRBV5-1 and TRBJ2-1; 14 nucleotides line up with TRBD2. This CDR3 is built from 16 residues. Germline V lookup: CDR1 SGHRS, CDR2 YFSETQ. With 7 bases clipped from V and 7 bases from J, the junction kept 10 bases outside the gene matches. This chain's CDR3 is CASSTSGGAVTNEQFF. The CDR3 DNA follows: TGCGCCAGCTCGACTAGCGGGGGGGCAGTAACGAATGAGCAGTTCTTC. Based on the CDR3 plus reference TRBV5-1 and TRBJ2-1, the full variable domain is KAGVTQTPRYLIKTRGQQVTLSCSPISGHRSVSWYQQTPGQGLQFLFEYFSETQRNKGNFPGRFSGRQFSNSRSEMNVSTLELGDSALYLCASSTSGGAVTNEQFFGPGTRLTVL.

This chain connects TRBV5-1 to TRBJ1-1; D call uncertain. The CDR3 has 13 amino acids. V was clipped by 5 bases and J by 0 bases, with 8 bases between them. Looked up from germline, CDR1 is SGHRS and CDR2 is YFSETQ. The CDR3 loop is CASRTAMNTEAFF. DNA of the CDR3: TGCGCCAGCAGGACGGCAATGAACACTGAAGCTTTCTTT.